The text below deals with one T cell receptor (beta chain). The antigen is not known. The CDR3 has 17 amino acids. CDR1 LGHNA and CDR2 YSLEER come from the germline V gene. V gave up 0 bases and J gave up 0 bases; unmatched junction bases: 8. This record comes from a study of cytomegalovirus exposure and HLA in healthy donors. Notes on the study in general: Across all donors, roughly uniform sequencing depth was an assumption of the presence/absence analyses.

Primers included in the PCR were 60 Vbeta and 13 Jbeta primers. Profiled with immunoSEQ multiplex PCR; TCRdb holds only in-frame clones, not every one. The sample comprises about 140,000 clones, 80% to 90% of which are singletons, and around 2.5% rests with the top ten. The sample taken for sequencing was PBMCs. This sequence was found in a boy aged 2 to 10 in good health and CMV-seronegative. V gene TRBV4-3 combines with J gene TRBJ2-7; 7 bases are shared with TRBD2. CDR3 loop: CASSQDTSGIASYEQYF. As DNA, the CDR3 is TGCGCCAGCAGCCAAGATACCAGCGGGATTGCCTCCTACGAGCAGTACTTC.